This T cell receptor beta chain was identified in a study of CD8 T cells in ankylosing spondylitis. Notes on the study in general: It appeared that ankylosing spondylitis blood was characterized by a TCR beta motif of several highly homologous variants. Reactive arthritis synovial fluid and blood previously showed some of these motif variants.

The J segment lost 3 bases and the V segment lost 2 bases, leaving 3 bases of the junction unmatched. Germline CDR1 and CDR2: LGHNA and YNFKEQ. CDR3 length: 16 amino acids. Construction of TCR beta libraries was performed using quantitative 5'-RACE with molecular barcodes. From the 5' RACE reads, TCRdb called clonotypes with MiXCR, one entry per CDR3 protein. The sample yields roughly 250,000 distinct CDR3 sequences, roughly 8.6% seen once. This clonotype occurred many times. Antigen: not known. This receptor was identified in a male donor with ankylosing spondylitis or in good health (not recorded which). The rearrangement joins TRBV4-2 to TRBJ2-1; 11 bases are shared with TRBD2. Sequenced material: blood, either unsorted or a sorted T cell fraction (not recorded which). The chain's CDR3 is CASSQSLAGDYNEQFF. The DNA of the CDR3 is TGTGCCAGCAGCCAATCACTAGCGGGGGACTACAATGAGCAGTTCTTC.